What follows are 17 T cell receptor beta chains derived from one specimen sequenced in a study of OX40 agonist ivuxolimab in advanced cancers. This table comes from immunoSEQ multiplex PCR, and its TCRdb copy is limited to in-frame clones, with some not included. The sample holds tens of thousands of clones, about four fifths seen once. This sample comprised CD4+ or CD8+ T cells sorted from blood, obtained in a trial of the OX40 agonist ivuxolimab. The source of these receptors is an adult with an advanced solid tumor such as melanoma, head and neck, liver or kidney cancer.

CDR3 DNA: TGTGCCAGCAGCGGCACCGGGACTAGAGAGACCCAGTACTTC. The encoded protein is CASSGTGTRETQYF. The chain links TRBV7-6 to TRBJ2-5; 8 bases match TRBD2. The J segment lost 4 bases and the V segment lost 5 bases, leaving 6 bases of the junction unmatched. The CDR3 loop spans 14 amino acids. Germline CDR1 and CDR2: SGHVS and FNYEAQ.

The V gene is TRBV19, the J gene TRBJ1-1, with TRBD1 as a possible D gene (6 bases). Germline CDR1 and CDR2: LNHDA and SQIVND (reference sequence). The V end was cut by 7 bases, the J end by 5 bases, with 17 bases between. The CDR3 runs 14 residues. CDR3 nucleotides: TGTGCCAGTACCACCGGCCGAGGGGGGACTGAAGCTTTCTTT. As protein: CASTTGRGGTEAFF.

The rearrangement links TRBV6-1 to TRBJ1-1, with D perhaps matching TRBD1 (6 bases). The CDR3 covers 13 residues. Between the trimmed V and J ends, which lost 4 bases and 11 bases, there was a span of 17 bases. Per germline, CDR1 MNHNS and CDR2 SASEGT. CDR3 DNA sequence: TGTGCCAGCAGTGCAATACAGGGCCCCGGGGCTTTCTTT. This gives the protein CASSAIQGPGAFF.

V is TRBV30 and J is TRBJ1-5; D is ambiguous. V shed 1 base and J shed 6 bases, with 7 bases lying between them. CDR1 GTSNPN and CDR2 SVGIG come from the germline V gene (reference sequence). This CDR3 is 12 amino acids long. CDR3 sequence (DNA): TGTGCCTGGAGTGATGGGTTTCAGCCCCAGCATTTT. Protein product: CAWSDGFQPQHF.

V usage is TRBV7-9 and J usage is TRBJ2-7; possible D gene TRBD1, 6 bases. From germline, CDR1 is SEHNR and CDR2 FQNEAQ (reference sequence). The V end was cut by 4 bases, the J end by 2 bases, with 12 bases between. The CDR3 spans 14 residues. The CDR3 loop is CASSSPRTAYEQYF. The CDR3 DNA reads TGTGCCAGCAGCTCACCACGGACAGCCTACGAGCAGTACTTC.

This sequence joins TRBV7-9 and TRBJ2-7, with D tentatively TRBD1 or TRBD2 (5 bases each). This CDR3 region has 15 residues. Per germline, CDR1 SEHNR and CDR2 FQNEAQ (reference sequence). V lost 2 bases, J lost 2 bases, and 13 bases lay in between. In DNA, the CDR3 is TGTGCCAGCAGCTTACTAGCAGGGACCACCTACGAGCAGTACTTC. Translated: CASSLLAGTTYEQYF.

The chain recombines TRBV6-1 with TRBJ2-7; D perhaps matches TRBD1 (5 bases). V was clipped by 5 bases and J by 0 bases, with 14 bases between them. The CDR3 length is 15 residues. CDR1 is MNHNS, CDR2 SASEGT, per germline. The CDR3 reads CASSSGHTSSYEQYF. CDR3 bases: TGTGCCAGCAGTTCCGGACACACAAGCTCCTACGAGCAGTACTTC.

As DNA, the CDR3 is TGCGCCAGCAGCCAAGCCTCGGCAGGGTATGGCTACACCTTC. Its translation is CASSQASAGYGYTF. J is TRBJ1-2 and V is TRBV4-1; TRBD1 is a possible D gene (5 bases). Germline values: CDR1 MGHRA, CDR2 YSYEKL. The CDR3 consists of 14 residues. Trimming left V 1 base short and J 5 bases short, with 11 bases between.

V gene TRBV5-1 combines with J gene TRBJ2-7; D ambiguous. The CDR3 is made up of 12 amino acids. V was shortened by 3 bases and J by 3 bases, with 7 bases between the two germline ends. Germline V lookup: CDR1 SGHRS, CDR2 YFSETQ. The CDR3 loop is CASSSQYYEQYF. DNA of the CDR3: TGCGCCAGCAGCTCCCAATACTACGAGCAGTACTTC.

This chain connects TRBV6-1 to TRBJ1-6, with D maybe TRBD1 (5 bases). Germline CDR1 reads MNHNS; CDR2 reads SASEGT. This CDR3 contains 15 residues. The V gene lost 6 bases and the J gene lost 8 bases, with 17 bases spanning the gap. The CDR3, as DNA: TGTGCCAGCAGGACCGGGACGGCCGCCGATTCACCCCTCCACTTT. This gives the protein CASRTGTAADSPLHF.

The rearrangement joins TRBV30 to TRBJ1-1; D gene ambiguous. V gave up 5 bases and J gave up 7 bases, with 17 bases separating them. The CDR3 contains 13 residues. Germline CDR1 GTSNPN, CDR2 SVGIG (reference sequence). In nucleotides, the CDR3 is TGTGCCTGGTGCGAGACTGGGCGGAGTGAAGCTTTCTTT. Translating gives CAWCETGRSEAFF. Variable domain in full (rest from reference TRBV30 and TRBJ1-1): SQTIHQWPATLVQPVGSPLSLECTVEGTSNPNLYWYRQAAGRGLQLLFYSVGIGQISSEVPQNLSASRPQDRQFILSSKKLLLSDSGFYLCAWCETGRSEAFFGQGTRLTVV.

This clone was picked up one time. J is TRBJ1-1 and V is TRBV2, with 8 bases identical to TRBD1. This CDR3 has 18 residues. Per germline, CDR1 SNHLY and CDR2 FYNNEI. After removal of 6 bases from V and 6 bases from J, the junction contained 21 bases not matched to a gene. CDR3 nucleotide sequence: TGTGCCAGCAGCCAACTCCTTGAGGGTACAGGGGGAGCGGCTGAAGCTTTCTTT. Translated, it gives CASSQLLEGTGGAAEAFF.

The V call is TRBV27, the J call TRBJ1-1; D remains unclear. The V gene's germline CDR1 is MNHEY and CDR2 SMNVEV (reference sequence). CDR3 size: 14 residues. Between the trimmed V and J ends, which lost 4 bases and 8 bases, there was a span of 17 bases. The CDR3 DNA sequence: TGTGCCAGCAGTTCCCACCTGCGTGGCCTGGAAGCTTTCTTT. Its protein product is CASSSHLRGLEAFF.

The chain carries TRBV30 and TRBJ2-1, with D maybe TRBD2 (5 bases). This CDR3 comprises 13 residues. With 4 bases removed from V and 8 bases from J, the gap between germline ends came to 15 bases. Germline loops: CDR1 GTSNPN, CDR2 SVGIG (reference sequence). CDR3 residues: CAWNPGLRDEQFF. CDR3 sequence (DNA): TGTGCCTGGAACCCGGGATTACGCGATGAGCAGTTCTTC.

V and J are TRBV30 and TRBJ2-1; a weak D match, TRBD2 (6 bases). Germline-derived CDR1 and CDR2 are GTSNPN and SVGIG (reference sequence). This CDR3 spans 15 amino acids. The V gene lost 1 base and the J gene lost 7 bases, with 17 bases spanning the gap. This CDR3 reads CAWSGGGGARNEQFF. The CDR3 coding sequence is TGTGCCTGGAGTGGGGGAGGAGGGGCGAGGAATGAGCAGTTCTTC.

The CDR3 bases are TGTGCCAGCAGCCAAGTATGGGGCCCCGGCGTGAAGGGCTACACCTTC. Translation: CASSQVWGPGVKGYTF. The rearrangement joins TRBV14 to TRBJ1-2; TRBD1 might be the D (5 bases). Between the trimmed V and J ends, which lost 1 base and 8 bases, there was a span of 20 bases. Germline V CDR1 and CDR2: SGHDN, FVKESK. The CDR3 has 16 amino acids.

This clone was seen only a few times. The genes are TRBV7-9 and TRBJ1-5; a weak D match, TRBD1 (5 bases). CDR3 length: 15 amino acids. The V end was cut by 5 bases, the J end by 0 bases, with 11 bases between. The V gene's germline CDR1 is SEHNR and CDR2 FQNEAQ (reference sequence). The CDR3 coding sequence is TGTGCCAGCAGCATGTGGGGGAATAGCAATCAGCCCCAGCATTTT. It encodes CASSMWGNSNQPQHF.